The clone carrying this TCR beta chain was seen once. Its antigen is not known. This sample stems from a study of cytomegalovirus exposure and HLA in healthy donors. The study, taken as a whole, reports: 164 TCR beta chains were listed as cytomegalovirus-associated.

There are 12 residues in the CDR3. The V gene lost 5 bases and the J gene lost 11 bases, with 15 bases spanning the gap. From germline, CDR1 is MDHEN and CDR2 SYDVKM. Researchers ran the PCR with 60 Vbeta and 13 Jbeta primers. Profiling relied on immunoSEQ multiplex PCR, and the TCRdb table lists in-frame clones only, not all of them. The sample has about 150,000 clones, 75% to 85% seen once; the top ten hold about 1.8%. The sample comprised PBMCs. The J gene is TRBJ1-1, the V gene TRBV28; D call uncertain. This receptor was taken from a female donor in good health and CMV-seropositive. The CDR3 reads CASSERASPAFF. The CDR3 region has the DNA TGTGCCAGCAGTGAGCGGGCCTCACCGGCTTTCTTT.